Included here is one T cell receptor beta chain sequence, with context. Its antigen is as yet unknown. The sample comes from a study of CXCR3-negative and CXCR3-positive naive CD8 T cells. Findings and limits, study-wide: Post-cryopreservation CXCR3 expression was partly diminished, and the bulk of assays employed fresh PBMCs. The study found that naive CXCR3-negative and CXCR3-positive cells shared TRBV-TRBJ usage, while memory cells differed. The study found comparably high diversity in both naive subsets and much lower diversity in memory CD8+ cells.

The study made its TRB cDNA libraries by 5' RACE, adding UMI labels. TCRdb re-called the 5' RACE reads; one entry per CDR3 protein, DNA not given. The sample shows some 38,000 distinct CDR3 sequences, and approximately 15% sits with its ten largest clones. The specimen sequenced was memory CD8+ T cells from blood. The sequence derives from a human donor in good health. Some clones in this sample may be carry-over from other donors' samples.

The CDR3: CASSSTYEQYF. The genes are TRBV12-3 or TRBV12-4 and TRBJ2-7. The CDR3 runs 11 residues.